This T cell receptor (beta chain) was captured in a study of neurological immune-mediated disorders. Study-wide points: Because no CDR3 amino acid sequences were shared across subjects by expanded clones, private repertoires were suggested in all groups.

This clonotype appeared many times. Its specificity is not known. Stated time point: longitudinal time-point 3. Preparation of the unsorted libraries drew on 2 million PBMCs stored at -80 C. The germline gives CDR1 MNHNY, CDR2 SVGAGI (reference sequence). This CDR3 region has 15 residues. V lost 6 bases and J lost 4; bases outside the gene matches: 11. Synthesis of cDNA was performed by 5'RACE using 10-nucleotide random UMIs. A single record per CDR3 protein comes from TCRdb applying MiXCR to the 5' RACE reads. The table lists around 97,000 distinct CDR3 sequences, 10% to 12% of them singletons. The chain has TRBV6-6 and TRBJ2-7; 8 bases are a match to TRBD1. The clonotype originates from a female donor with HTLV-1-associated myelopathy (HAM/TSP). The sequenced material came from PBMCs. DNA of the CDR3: TGTGCCAGCAGACCGGGACAGGCGATCCCGTACGAGCAGTACTTC. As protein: CASRPGQAIPYEQYF.